Listed below are T cell receptor beta chains from one sample, sequenced in a study of blood T cell repertoires in COVID-19. This table comes from immunoSEQ multiplex PCR, and its TCRdb copy is limited to in-frame clones, with some not included. The sample holds some 180,000 clones; nearly 90% are singletons and the top ten take approximately 21%. The source material was peripheral blood. Receptors were obtained from a man aged 55-75 years with active or convalescent COVID-19. Each CDR3 is given with its conserved first and last residue. A D gene is named only where the DNA matches it firmly.

D gene	V gene	CDR3 protein
TRBD1	TRBV5-1	CASSFGRGFNSPLHF
TRBD1	TRBV7-3	CASSQGAAGELFF
.	TRBV2	CASRQEGKLFF
TRBD1	TRBV27	CASSLKGTGNNEQFF
TRBD1	TRBV7-2	CASSLEPRGHIYNSPLHF
TRBD1	TRBV11-2	CASSLGPDRGTDTQYF
TRBD1	TRBV5-1	CASSLAGQGIYEQYF
.	TRBV3-1/TRBV3-2	CASSQDLRYEQYF
TRBD2	TRBV11-3	CASSRLAGGQYEQFF
TRBD1	TRBV6-5	CASSRDRGYGYTF
.	TRBV25-1	CASSRDFYGYTF
TRBD1	TRBV5-5	CASSLTGDFSYGYTF
.	TRBV11-2	CASSPISPGANVLTF
.	TRBV4-1	CASSLLQVSYGYTF
.	TRBV2	CASGQNSNQPQHF
.	TRBV9	CASSVVGGANYGYTF
.	TRBV5-1	CASSLDRANYGYTF
.	TRBV10-1	CASSESREVEKLFF
.	TRBV11-1	CASSLTLQETQYF
.	TRBV29-1	CSVAPRAQKGQGEQFF